One sample yielded the 20 T cell receptor beta chains listed below, sequenced in a study of blood T cells in healthy people across ages. Alongside a J-beta primer mix, a sample-barcoded 5' primer served in a second PCR lasting roughly 7 to 12 cycles. MiXCR was run by TCRdb on the 5' RACE reads, yielding one entry per CDR3 protein. The table records fewer than 2,000,000 distinct CDR3 sequences, about 32% of them present only once. Material: blood. These receptors all come from a young woman in good health.

V gene TRBV20-1 combines with J gene TRBJ2-5, with 10 bases matching TRBD2. The germline CDR1 and CDR2 sequences are DFQATT and SNEGSKA (reference sequence). The V gene end was trimmed by 4 bases and the J gene end by 2 bases; junction bases not matched to a gene: 7. This CDR3 contains 15 residues. The CDR3, as DNA: TGCAGTGCTAACCATCTAGCGGGAGCGCAAGAGACCCAGTACTTC. This codes for CSANHLAGAQETQYF.

This clonotype was detected only a few times. The V gene is TRBV10-3, the J gene TRBJ1-2; no reliable D call. The CDR3 runs to 13 residues. Germline CDR1 reads ENHRY; CDR2 reads SYGVKD. The V and J ends lost 3 bases and 4 bases respectively, with 9 bases between them. CDR3 region: CAISEGPAYGYTF. The CDR3 coding sequence is TGTGCCATCAGTGAAGGGCCAGCCTATGGCTACACCTTC.

In its sample, this clonotype was seen a few times. This chain links TRBV6-5 with TRBJ1-5; possible D gene TRBD1, 5 bases. Germline CDR1 MNHEY, CDR2 SVGAGI. The length of the CDR3 is 13 residues. The V gene lost 8 bases and the J gene lost 1 base, with 9 bases spanning the gap. The CDR3 protein is CASGDGSNQPQHF. DNA for the CDR3: TGTGCCAGCGGGGACGGAAGCAATCAGCCCCAGCATTTT.

This clonotype was counted at least ten times. The CDR3 loop is CASSPQQGLPRYLAKNIQYF. CDR3 bases: TGCGCCAGCAGCCCACAACAGGGGCTTCCGCGATACCTAGCCAAAAACATTCAGTACTTC. The gene calls are TRBV4-1 and TRBJ2-4, with 7 bases matching TRBD1. V shed 4 bases, J shed 0 bases, and the junction held 18 bases outside the gene matches. Per germline, CDR1 MGHRA and CDR2 YSYEKL. The CDR3 runs to 20 residues.

The chain combines TRBV2 with TRBJ2-7; TRBD1 agrees at 11 bases. V was clipped by 5 bases and J by 3 bases; unmatched bases: 3. Germline CDR1 reads SNHLY; CDR2 reads FYNNEI. The CDR3 sequence is 14 residues long. The DNA of the CDR3 is TGTGCCAGCAGTCGGGACAGGGGGGACTACGAGCAGTACTTC. Its protein is CASSRDRGDYEQYF.

Points on this clonotype: The junction does not match germline at one end; this may be a read error. CDR3 loop: CASSLGDRSYERYF. DNA of the CDR3: TGTGCCAGCAGTTTAGGGGACAGATCCTACGAGCGGTACTTC. The chain couples TRBV9 to TRBJ2-7, with 7 bases matching TRBD1. The germline V gene has CDR1 SGDLS and CDR2 YYNGEE. The CDR3 is 14 amino acids.

The chain recombines TRBV4-2 with TRBJ2-3; 7 positions agree with TRBD2. V was pared by 0 bases and J by 6 bases, with 9 bases of the junction left unmatched. Germline V gene sequence: CDR1 LGHNA, CDR2 YNFKEQ. The CDR3 runs 16 residues. DNA for the CDR3: TGTGCCAGCAGCCAAGAGAGCGGGGTGGCCCCGGATACGCAGTATTTT. Translating gives CASSQESGVAPDTQYF.

The chain joins TRBV28 to TRBJ2-7; 7 nucleotides agree with TRBD2. The J call is doubtful: the DNA matches TRBJ2-5 better. Germline lookup yields CDR1 MDHEN and CDR2 SYDVKM. This CDR3 is 16 amino acids long. The CDR3 nucleotides are TGTGCCAGCAGCCACGCGGGAGCGGGTAGGGTAGAGACCCAGTACTTC. Encoded protein: CASSHAGAGRVETQYF.

This chain joins TRBV12-5 and TRBJ1-1; 8 nucleotides agree with TRBD1. Per the germline V gene, CDR1 is LGHNT and CDR2 is FRNRAP. The CDR3 consists of 13 residues. J gave up 6 bases and V 6 bases, and 6 bases lay outside the gene matches. The CDR3 sequence is CASGLQGEAEAFF. Written as DNA, the CDR3 is TGTGCTAGTGGATTACAGGGGGAGGCTGAAGCTTTCTTT.

The gene calls are TRBV6-1 and TRBJ1-5, with D tentatively TRBD1 (6 bases). The CDR3 has 17 residues. V lost 0 bases and J 2 bases, leaving 14 bases between the germline ends. Germline V gene lookup returns CDR1 MNHNS and CDR2 SASEGT. CDR3 in DNA: TGTGCCAGCAGTGAAGCGAGAGGGGGACGAGGCAATCAGCCCCAGCATTTT. This sequence encodes CASSEARGGRGNQPQHF.

The V call is TRBV9, the J call TRBJ2-1; a possible D gene is TRBD2 (5 bases). The CDR3 extends over 13 amino acids. Germline V gene sequence: CDR1 SGDLS, CDR2 YYNGEE. V was shortened by 4 bases and J by 13 bases, with 18 bases between the two germline ends. The CDR3 coding sequence is TGTGCCAGCAGCTCAGCTCCCCTACGGGGTCAGTTCTTC. Encoded protein: CASSSAPLRGQFF.

This clonotype was recorded many times. The chain couples TRBV20-1 to TRBJ2-1, with 11 nucleotides matching TRBD2. In germline, CDR1 is DFQATT, CDR2 SNEGSKA (reference sequence). Trimming removed 5 bases from V and 1 base from J; junction bases left unmatched: 7. The CDR3 sequence is 16 residues long. This CDR3 reads CSAPSTSGVSYNEQFF. The DNA of the CDR3 is TGCAGTGCTCCCTCGACTAGCGGGGTATCCTACAATGAGCAGTTCTTC.

In this sample, this clonotype turned up a few times. This sequence joins TRBV2 and TRBJ2-5; unclear D gene. The CDR3 length is 11 residues. The germline CDR1 and CDR2 sequences are SNHLY and FYNNEI. V was clipped by 1 base and J by 5 bases, with 2 bases between them. Written as DNA, the CDR3 is TGTGCCAGCAGTGAAGACGAGACCCAGTACTTC. Amino acid sequence: CASSEDETQYF.

The sample holds many counts of this clonotype. The genes are TRBV4-1 and TRBJ1-5, with 9 bases that match TRBD1. The CDR3 runs 15 residues. Germline CDR1 and CDR2: MGHRA and YSYEKL. The V segment lost 6 bases and the J segment 3 bases; nucleotides outside the gene matches: 6. The CDR3 loop is CASSLRDRDNQPQHF. Here the CDR3 DNA reads TGCGCCAGCAGTCTCCGGGACAGGGACAATCAGCCCCAGCATTTT.

V is TRBV6-5 and J is TRBJ2-5; a possible D gene is TRBD2 (5 bases). V lost 6 bases, J lost 5 bases, and 16 bases lay in between. Germline CDR1 and CDR2: MNHEY and SVGAGI. CDR3 length: 14 amino acids. The CDR3 protein is CASRVRRLGETQYF. DNA for the CDR3: TGTGCCAGCAGGGTCAGGAGGCTCGGGGAGACCCAGTACTTC.

This clonotype was seen a few times. The chain carries TRBV4-1 and TRBJ2-1; TRBD2 matches 9 bases. With V trimmed by 5 bases and J by 13 bases, 9 bases remained unmatched. The CDR3 spans 13 residues. Germline V gene sequence: CDR1 MGHRA, CDR2 YSYEKL. In DNA form, the CDR3 reads TGCGCCAGCAGCGAACCCCATGGGACTAGCCAGTTCTTC. This gives the protein CASSEPHGTSQFF.

The chain links TRBV3-1 to TRBJ2-1; 10 nucleotides match TRBD2. Trimming removed 4 bases from V and 8 bases from J; junction bases left unmatched: 5. CDR1 and CDR2 from the germline V gene are LGHDT and YNNKEL (reference sequence). The CDR3 totals 14 residues. The CDR3 region is CASSRSGRADEQFF. Here the CDR3 DNA reads TGTGCCAGCAGCCGGAGCGGGAGGGCCGATGAGCAGTTCTTC.

This clonotype occurred a few times. This rearrangement joins TRBV12-3 or TRBV12-4 to TRBJ2-2, with TRBD1 matching over 9 bases. The V and J ends lost 2 bases and 4 bases, in that order; junction bases with no gene match: 5. This CDR3 comprises 16 residues. The CDR3, as DNA: TGTGCCAGCAGTTTATTTGGACAGGGGCCCACCGGGGAGCTGTTTTTT. Its protein is CASSLFGQGPTGELFF.

In its sample, this clonotype was seen many times. The chain has TRBV12-3 or TRBV12-4 and TRBJ2-1; no definite D call. With 2 bases removed from V and 5 bases from J, the gap between germline ends came to 7 bases. The CDR3 has 13 residues. The CDR3 here is CASSLFDHNEQFF. The CDR3 DNA is TGTGCCAGCAGTTTATTCGATCACAATGAGCAGTTCTTC.

The gene calls are TRBV7-6 and TRBJ2-1; 12 bases align to TRBD2. This CDR3 is built from 18 residues. J gave up 2 bases and V 4 bases, and 9 bases lay outside the gene matches. Germline V lookup: CDR1 SGHVS, CDR2 FNYEAQ. CDR3 residues: CASSSQGLAGYTYNEQFF. The CDR3 nucleotides read TGTGCCAGCAGCTCTCAAGGACTAGCGGGGTATACCTACAATGAGCAGTTCTTC. Based on the CDR3 plus reference TRBV7-6 and TRBJ2-1, the full variable domain is GAGVSQSPRYKVTKRGQDVALRCDPISGHVSLYWYRQALGQGPEFLTYFNYEAQQDKSGLPNDRFSAERPEGSISTLTIQRTEQRDSAMYRCASSSQGLAGYTYNEQFFGPGTRLTVL.